Listed below are T cell receptor beta chains from one sample, sequenced in a study of cytomegalovirus exposure and HLA in healthy donors. Assay: immunoSEQ multiplex PCR; the TCRdb copy retains only in-frame clones and omits some. The sample shows some 120,000 clones, approximately 17% of them seen only once. The material sequenced was PBMCs. These receptors were taken from a female donor in good health and CMV-seropositive. The CDR3 runs from the conserved cysteine through the conserved F or W.

TRBJ2-3,TRBV4-3,CASSQGLAGGTDTQYF
TRBJ2-1,TRBV29-1,CSAGTGYNEQFF
TRBJ2-5,TRBV29-1,CSVALGGVETQYF
TRBJ2-5,TRBV5-4,CASSLEQGMAPETQYF
TRBJ2-1,TRBV29-1,CSGTDRRSYNEQFF
TRBJ2-7,TRBV4-2,CASSQDLGRAVSYEQYF
TRBJ2-7,TRBV5-4,CASSSHRASAFYEQYF
TRBJ2-7,TRBV7-2,CASNPSAIAGSTYEQYF
TRBJ2-1,TRBV13,CASSESLAAYNEQFF
TRBJ2-4,TRBV28,CASTSWQGGLAKNIQYF
TRBJ2-5,TRBV4-2,CASSQGLAGLWETQYF